This passage covers 8 T cell receptor beta chains from one sample sequenced in a study of blood T cell repertoires in COVID-19. Method: immunoSEQ multiplex PCR; TCRdb's copy keeps in-frame clones and lacks some. Altogether roughly 58,000 clones are present, roughly two thirds being singletons, with the ten largest covering about half. The specimen sequenced was PBMCs or T cells enriched from blood (not recorded which). The receptors here all came from a woman aged 55-70 years who had been exposed to COVID-19.

The chain recombines TRBV19 with TRBJ1-1; possible D gene TRBD1, 6 bases. V was clipped by 6 bases and J by 4 bases, with 12 bases between them. Germline V CDR1 and CDR2: LNHDA, SQIVND (reference sequence). The CDR3 contains 13 residues. CDR3: CASSLNRVTEAFF. The CDR3 region has the DNA TGTGCCAGTAGCCTGAACAGGGTCACTGAAGCTTTCTTT.

This chain uses TRBV7-6 with TRBJ2-7; no clear D. The CDR3 length is 12 residues. V was trimmed by 1 base and J by 6 bases, leaving 7 bases between them. Germline V gene lookup returns CDR1 SGHVS and CDR2 FNYEAQ. CDR3 coding DNA: TGTGCCAGCAGCTTAGGTCCGTCCGAGCAGTACTTC. Translation: CASSLGPSEQYF.

The chain has TRBV19 and TRBJ2-4; D gene unclear. CDR1 is LNHDA, CDR2 SQIVND, per germline (reference sequence). The length of the CDR3 is 14 residues. The germline V and J ends were trimmed by 3 bases and 1 base, with 7 bases remaining between them. The CDR3 spells CASSIPSAKNIQYF. The DNA of the CDR3 is TGTGCCAGTAGTATCCCTTCGGCCAAAAACATTCAGTACTTC.

The J gene is TRBJ2-7, the V gene TRBV19, with D perhaps matching TRBD1 (5 bases). V lost 5 bases and J lost 0, with 11 bases in between. The germline V gene has CDR1 LNHDA and CDR2 SQIVND (reference sequence). The length of the CDR3 is 14 residues. The CDR3, as DNA: TGTGCCAGTAGTCCTCGGACAAGCTCCTACGAGCAGTACTTC. Protein: CASSPRTSSYEQYF.

The chain couples TRBV15 to TRBJ2-7, with D unresolved. CDR1 is LNHNV and CDR2 is YYDKDF in the germline V gene (reference sequence). The CDR3 totals 12 residues. Deletions cut 1 base from V and 5 bases from J, with 6 bases between. The CDR3 nucleotides read TGTGCCACCAGCAGAGGGCCAAACGAGCAGTACTTC. This gives the protein CATSRGPNEQYF.

This clone has more than one count but fewer than ten. This rearrangement joins TRBV2 to TRBJ1-5; the D gene is possibly TRBD1 (6 bases). There are 13 residues in the CDR3. V was cut by 8 bases and J by 6 bases, with 14 bases left in between. Germline V lookup: CDR1 SNHLY, CDR2 FYNNEI. CDR3 residues: CASRRTDPQPQHF. CDR3 DNA sequence: TGTGCCAGCCGAAGGACAGACCCTCAGCCCCAGCATTTT.

The J gene is TRBJ2-7, the V gene TRBV19; D possibly corresponds to TRBD1 (5 bases). The germline CDR1 and CDR2 sequences are LNHDA and SQIVND (reference sequence). This CDR3 is 12 amino acids long. V dropped 8 bases and J dropped 3 bases, with 11 bases sitting between them. The CDR3 coding sequence is TGTGCCAGTGCCAAAACAGGCTACGAGCAGTACTTC. Residues: CASAKTGYEQYF.

V gene TRBV11-2 combines with J gene TRBJ2-7; 8 bases are a match to TRBD2. V lost 1 base, J lost 5 bases, and 10 bases stayed unmatched. Germline V gene lookup returns CDR1 SGHAT and CDR2 FQNNGV. This CDR3 has 16 residues. In nucleotides, the CDR3 is TGTGCCAGCAGCTTAGTAACCGCGACTAGCGCGCACGAGCAGTACTTC. Its protein product is CASSLVTATSAHEQYF. Complete variable domain (other parts from reference TRBV11-2 and TRBJ2-7): EAGVAQSPRYKIIEKRQSVAFWCNPISGHATLYWYQQILGQGPKLLIQFQNNGVVDDSQLPKDRFSAERLKGVDSTLKIQPAKLEDSAVYLCASSLVTATSAHEQYFGPGTRLTVT.